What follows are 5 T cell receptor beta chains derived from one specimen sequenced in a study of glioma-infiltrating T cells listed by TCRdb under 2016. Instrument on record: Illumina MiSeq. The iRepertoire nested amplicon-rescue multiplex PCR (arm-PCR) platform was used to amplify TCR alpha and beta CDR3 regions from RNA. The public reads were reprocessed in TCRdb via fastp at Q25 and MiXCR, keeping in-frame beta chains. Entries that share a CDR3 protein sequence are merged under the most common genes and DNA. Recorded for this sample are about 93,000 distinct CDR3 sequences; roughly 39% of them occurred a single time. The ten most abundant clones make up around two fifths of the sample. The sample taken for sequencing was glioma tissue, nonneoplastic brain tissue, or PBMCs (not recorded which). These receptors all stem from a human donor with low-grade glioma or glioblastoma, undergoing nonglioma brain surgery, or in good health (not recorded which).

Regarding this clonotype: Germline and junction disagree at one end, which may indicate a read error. Written as DNA, the CDR3 is TGCAGTGCTCAGACTAGCGGGGGGGGCCGGGAGCAATTCTTC. It translates to CSAQTSGGGREQFF. V and J are TRBV20-1 and TRBJ2-1; TRBD2 agrees at 14 bases. The CDR3 runs to 14 residues. Germline assignment: CDR1 DFQATT and CDR2 SNEGSKA (reference sequence).

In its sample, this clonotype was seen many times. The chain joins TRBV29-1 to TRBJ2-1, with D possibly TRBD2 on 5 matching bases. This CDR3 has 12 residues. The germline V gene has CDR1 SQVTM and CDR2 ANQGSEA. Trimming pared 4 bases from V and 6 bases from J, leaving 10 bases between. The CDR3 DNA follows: TGCAGCGTTGCCGGGATTACCAATGAGCAGTTCTTC. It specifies CSVAGITNEQFF.

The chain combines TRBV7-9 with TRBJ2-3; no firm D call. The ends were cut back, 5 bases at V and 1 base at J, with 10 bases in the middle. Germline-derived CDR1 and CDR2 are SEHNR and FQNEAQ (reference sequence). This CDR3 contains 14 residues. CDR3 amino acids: CASSGGGGTDTQYF. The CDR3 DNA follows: TGTGCCAGCAGCGGTGGTGGGGGCACAGATACGCAGTATTTT. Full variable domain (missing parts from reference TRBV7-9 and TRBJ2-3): DTGVSQNPRHKITKRGQNVTFRCDPISEHNRLYWYRQTLGQGPEFLTYFQNEAQLEKSRLLSDRFSAERPKGSFSTLEIQRTEQGDSAMYLCASSGGGGTDTQYFGPGTRLTVL.

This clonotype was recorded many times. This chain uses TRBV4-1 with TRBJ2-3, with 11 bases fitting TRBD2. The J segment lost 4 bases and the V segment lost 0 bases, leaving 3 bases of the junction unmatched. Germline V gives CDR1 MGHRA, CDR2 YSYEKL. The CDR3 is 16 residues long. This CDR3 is CASSQDSGGVSDTQYF. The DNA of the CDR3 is TGCGCCAGCAGCCAAGATAGCGGGGGGGTGTCAGATACGCAGTATTTT.

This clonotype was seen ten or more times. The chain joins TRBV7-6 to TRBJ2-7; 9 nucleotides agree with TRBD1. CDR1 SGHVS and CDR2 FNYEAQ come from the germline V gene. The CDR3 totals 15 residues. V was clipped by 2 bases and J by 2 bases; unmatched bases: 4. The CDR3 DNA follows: TGTGCCAGCAGCTTATCGGGACAGGGTACCTACGAGCAGTACTTC. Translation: CASSLSGQGTYEQYF.